These 11 T cell receptor beta chains were sequenced from one sample in a study of T cell responses to AZD1222 COVID-19 vaccine. TCRdb keeps only in-frame clones here, not all; method: immunoSEQ multiplex PCR. This sample has about 120,000 clones, with around 88% found just once. Source: peripheral blood, taken on day 0 of AZD1222 vaccination. The receptor source for this set is an adult in good health.

The V call is TRBV6-5, the J call TRBJ1-1; D is uncertain. CDR1 MNHEY and CDR2 SVGAGI come from the germline V gene. Trimming took off 6 bases at V and 1 base at J, with 6 bases between the two ends. The CDR3 has 12 amino acids. The CDR3 bases are TGTGCCAGCAGGCTCACGAACACTGAAGCTTTCTTT. Amino acids: CASRLTNTEAFF.

The chain recombines TRBV7-3 with TRBJ2-7; D might be TRBD1 or TRBD2, each matching 6 bases. In germline, CDR1 is SGHTA, CDR2 FQGTGA. V lost 1 base to trimming and J lost 5 bases, with 9 bases between them. CDR3 length equals 13 residues. This CDR3 reads CASSLNGGDEQYF. CDR3 bases: TGTGCCAGCAGCTTAAACGGGGGCGACGAGCAGTACTTC.

This clone was found once. The chain uses TRBV5-1 and TRBJ2-5; tentative D call: TRBD2 (6 bases). V was trimmed by 3 bases and J by 2 bases, leaving 14 bases between them. Germline lookup yields CDR1 SGHRS and CDR2 YFSETQ. This CDR3 comprises 15 residues. CDR3 in amino acids: CASSWSGTQQETQYF. CDR3 sequence (DNA): TGCGCCAGCAGCTGGTCCGGGACTCAACAAGAGACCCAGTACTTC. The entire variable domain, with the rest obtained from reference TRBV5-1 and TRBJ2-5, is as follows: KAGVTQTPRYLIKTRGQQVTLSCSPISGHRSVSWYQQTPGQGLQFLFEYFSETQRNKGNFPGRFSGRQFSNSRSEMNVSTLELGDSALYLCASSWSGTQQETQYFGPGTRLLVL.

In its sample, this clone was seen once. J is TRBJ1-1 and V is TRBV28; D unresolved. The V and J ends lost 7 bases and 4 bases respectively, with 10 bases between them. CDR3 size: 12 residues. CDR1 is MDHEN and CDR2 is SYDVKM in the germline V gene. CDR3 bases: TGTGCCAGCAAAGGATCGCCCACTGAAGCTTTCTTT. As protein: CASKGSPTEAFF.

V is TRBV20-1 and J is TRBJ2-2, with D unresolved. Germline values: CDR1 DFQATT, CDR2 SNEGSKA (reference sequence). The V end was cut by 3 bases, the J end by 5 bases, with 7 bases between. The CDR3 runs 12 residues. CDR3 sequence reads: CSASFITGELFF. CDR3 in DNA: TGCAGTGCTAGTTTCATTACCGGGGAGCTGTTTTTT.

This chain links TRBV18 with TRBJ1-2; 10 bases line up with TRBD1. This CDR3 has 15 residues. CDR1 is KGHSH and CDR2 is LQKENI in the germline V gene. After removal of 3 bases from V and 8 bases from J, the junction contained 9 bases not matched to a gene. The CDR3, as DNA: TGTGCCAGCTCACCCCGACAGGGGGCCCTGAGCGGCTACACCTTC. This codes for CASSPRQGALSGYTF.

The chain combines TRBV15 with TRBJ2-3; 8 positions agree with TRBD2. The J segment lost 5 bases and the V segment lost 4 bases, leaving 14 bases of the junction unmatched. In germline, CDR1 is LNHNV, CDR2 YYDKDF (reference sequence). CDR3 size: 17 residues. The CDR3 sequence is CATSILAGNQPLDTQYF. DNA of the CDR3: TGTGCCACCAGCATTTTAGCGGGGAACCAGCCCTTAGATACGCAGTATTTT.

The chain carries TRBV7-8 and TRBJ2-1; no reliable D call. The V end lost 3 bases, the J end lost 0 bases, and 15 bases lay between the germline ends. The CDR3 loop spans 17 amino acids. Germline-derived CDR1 and CDR2 are SGHVS and FQNEAQ. Here the CDR3 DNA reads TGTGCCAGCAGCTTGGAGACTCCCTTCAGCTCCTACAATGAGCAGTTCTTC. Protein product: CASSLETPFSSYNEQFF.

The chain couples TRBV12-5 to TRBJ1-1; 9 bases map to TRBD1. The CDR3 is 17 residues long. Germline lookup yields CDR1 LGHNT and CDR2 FRNRAP. The ends lost 0 bases at V and 3 bases at J; junction bases unmatched: 8. The CDR3, as DNA: TGTGCTAGTGGTTTGGTACTTGGACAGGGGCAGGACACTGAAGCTTTCTTT. This encodes CASGLVLGQGQDTEAFF.

The rearrangement links TRBV27 to TRBJ2-4; weak D call: TRBD1 (5 bases). V lost 0 bases and J lost 7, with 10 bases in between. The CDR3 consists of 14 residues. Per germline, CDR1 MNHEY and CDR2 SMNVEV (reference sequence). CDR3 residues: CASSLSGQGNIQYF. CDR3 DNA: TGTGCCAGCAGTTTATCGGGCCAGGGTAACATTCAGTACTTC.

J is TRBJ1-5 and V is TRBV21-1. TRBV21-1 is marked as a pseudogene. This CDR3 spans 17 amino acids. In DNA, the CDR3 is TGTGCCAGCAGCAATGGATGGGGAAGGATTAGCAATCAGCCCCAGCATTTT. Amino acid sequence: CASSNGWGRISNQPQHF.